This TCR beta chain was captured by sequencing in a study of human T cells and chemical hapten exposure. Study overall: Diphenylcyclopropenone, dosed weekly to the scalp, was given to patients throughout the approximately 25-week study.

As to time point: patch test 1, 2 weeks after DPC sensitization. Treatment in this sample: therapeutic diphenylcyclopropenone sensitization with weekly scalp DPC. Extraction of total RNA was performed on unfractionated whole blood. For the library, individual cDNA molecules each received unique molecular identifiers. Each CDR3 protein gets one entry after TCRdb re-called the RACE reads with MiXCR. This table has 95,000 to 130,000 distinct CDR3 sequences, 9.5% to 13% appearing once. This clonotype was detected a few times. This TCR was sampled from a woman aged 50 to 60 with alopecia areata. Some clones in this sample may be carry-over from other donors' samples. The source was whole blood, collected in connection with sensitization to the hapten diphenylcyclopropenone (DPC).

The CDR3: CASSLATSGRTDTQYF. CDR3 DNA sequence: TGCGCCAGCAGCTTGGCTACTAGCGGGCGAACAGATACGCAGTATTTT. V is TRBV5-1 and J is TRBJ2-3; 9 nucleotides match TRBD2. V shed 0 bases and J 3 bases; nucleotides not matched to a gene: 5. Looked up from germline, CDR1 is SGHRS and CDR2 is YFSETQ. CDR3 length equals 16 residues. Together with reference TRBV5-1 and TRBJ2-3, the CDR3 gives the full variable domain: KAGVTQTPRYLIKTRGQQVTLSCSPISGHRSVSWYQQTPGQGLQFLFEYFSETQRNKGNFPGRFSGRQFSNSRSEMNVSTLELGDSALYLCASSLATSGRTDTQYFGPGTRLTVL.